This entry features one T cell receptor beta chain sequence. No antigen is known for it. This specimen belongs to a study of cytomegalovirus exposure and HLA in healthy donors. Findings and caveats of the study: The majority of TCR sequences were rare, yet some public TCRs appeared in many donors. Reportedly, cytomegalovirus status was diagnosed with high sensitivity and specificity. Based on reports, TCR beta sequences accurately predicted HLA-A and HLA-B alleles for most subjects.

A multiplex PCR was run with 60 Vbeta primers and 13 Jbeta primers. Only in-frame clones appear in the TCRdb table, and some are missing; sequencing was by immunoSEQ multiplex PCR. The table lists around 190,000 clones, 81% of them singletons, with 3.4% in the top ten. In germline, CDR1 is MGHRA, CDR2 YSYEKL. This CDR3 is 16 amino acids long. Trimming removed 4 bases from V and 2 bases from J; junction bases left unmatched: 6. The specimen sequenced was PBMCs. The receptor comes from a man aged 35 to 55 in good health and CMV-seropositive. The chain combines TRBV4-1 with TRBJ2-5, with 11 bases lining up with TRBD2. CDR3 amino acids: CASSRPGLAEQETQYF. The CDR3 DNA sequence: TGCGCCAGCAGCCGCCCGGGACTAGCGGAACAAGAGACCCAGTACTTC.